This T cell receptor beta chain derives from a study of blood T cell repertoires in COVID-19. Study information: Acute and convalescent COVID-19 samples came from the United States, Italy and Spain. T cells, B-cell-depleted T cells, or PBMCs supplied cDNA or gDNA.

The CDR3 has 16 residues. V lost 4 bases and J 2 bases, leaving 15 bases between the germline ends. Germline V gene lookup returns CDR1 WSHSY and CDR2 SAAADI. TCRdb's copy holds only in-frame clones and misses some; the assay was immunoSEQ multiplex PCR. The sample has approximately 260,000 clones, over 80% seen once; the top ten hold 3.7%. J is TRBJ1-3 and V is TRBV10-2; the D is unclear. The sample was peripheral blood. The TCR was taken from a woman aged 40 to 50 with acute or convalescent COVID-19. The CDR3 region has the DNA TGCGCCAGCAGTGCCTTGACCTCGGGTACTGGAAACACCATATATTTT. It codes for CASSALTSGTGNTIYF.